This T cell receptor beta chain was documented in a study of OX40 agonist ivuxolimab in advanced cancers. Profiled with immunoSEQ multiplex PCR; TCRdb holds only in-frame clones, not every one. Of 30,000 to 40,000 clones in the sample, about 92% were seen once. This clone was seen only once. Trimming pared 6 bases from V and 1 base from J, leaving 15 bases between. In germline, CDR1 is KGHSH, CDR2 LQKENI. The CDR3 has 16 residues. The chain joins TRBV18 to TRBJ1-4, with D hard to call. The sequencing used CD4+ or CD8+ T cells sorted from blood, collected in a trial of the OX40 agonist ivuxolimab. The source is an adult with an advanced solid tumor such as melanoma, head and neck, liver or kidney cancer. The CDR3 reads CASSDTSTETNEKLFF. The DNA of the CDR3 is TGTGCCAGCTCGGATACTTCTACAGAAACTAATGAAAAACTGTTTTTT.